Below are 13 T cell receptor beta chains sequenced from a single sample in a study of cytotoxic CD8 clonotypes in ibrutinib-treated CLL. Assay used: immunoSEQ multiplex PCR; TCRdb lists only in-frame clones, some missing. The data contain about 130,000 clones, under 90% of them singletons. The sequencing here drew on PBMCs, taken after 24 months of ibrutinib treatment. These receptors all stem from a human donor with chronic lymphocytic leukemia.

The V call is TRBV10-3, the J call TRBJ1-6, with TRBD1 identical over 9 bases. V was pared by 4 bases and J by 6 bases, with 4 bases of the junction left unmatched. Germline lookup yields CDR1 ENHRY and CDR2 SYGVKD. There are 15 residues in the CDR3. The CDR3 nucleotides read TGTGCCATCAGTGCAGGGACAGGGAGTAATTCACCCCTCCACTTT. Translating gives CAISAGTGSNSPLHF.

J is TRBJ2-1 and V is TRBV18, with a tentative D call TRBD2 (5 bases). CDR1 KGHSH and CDR2 LQKENI come from the germline V gene. This CDR3 is 13 amino acids long. With 5 bases removed from V and 5 bases from J, the gap between germline ends came to 10 bases. Here the CDR3 DNA reads TGTGCCAGCTCATCAACTAGGGACAATGAGCAGTTCTTC. Its translation is CASSSTRDNEQFF.

This clone has a handful of counts. This rearrangement joins TRBV10-3 to TRBJ1-6; TRBD1 matches 7 bases. With V trimmed by 4 bases and J by 7 bases, 1 base remained unmatched. There are 13 residues in the CDR3. Looked up from germline, CDR1 is ENHRY and CDR2 is SYGVKD. The CDR3 nucleotides read TGTGCCATCAGTGGACAGGGAAATTCACCCCTCCACTTT. It codes for CAISGQGNSPLHF.

The chain has TRBV7-9 and TRBJ2-7; 15 nucleotides match TRBD2. This CDR3 comprises 16 residues. The trim removed 3 bases at V and 7 bases at J, leaving 7 bases unmatched. Germline V gene sequence: CDR1 SEHNR, CDR2 FQNEAQ (reference sequence). CDR3: CASSFGLAGGPSEQYF. CDR3 in DNA: TGTGCCAGCAGCTTCGGACTAGCGGGGGGGCCAAGTGAGCAGTACTTC.

The V and J genes are TRBV12-5 and TRBJ1-6; D remains unclear. This CDR3 has 12 residues. V was clipped by 7 bases and J by 5 bases, with 6 bases between them. The germline V gene has CDR1 LGHNT and CDR2 FRNRAP. The CDR3 coding sequence is TGTGCTAGTGTCCGGGATAATTCACCCCTCCACTTT. It codes for CASVRDNSPLHF.

The chain employs TRBV30 and TRBJ2-3; TRBD2 matches at 12 bases. In germline, CDR1 is GTSNPN, CDR2 SVGIG (reference sequence). The length of the CDR3 is 18 residues. Trimming took 0 bases from V and 4 from J; bases not matched to a gene: 11. CDR3: CAWSVGPSGGAGADTQYF. CDR3 DNA sequence: TGTGCCTGGAGTGTAGGTCCTAGCGGGGGGGCTGGGGCAGATACGCAGTATTTT.

The genes are TRBV9 and TRBJ1-6; D unresolved. The germline V and J ends were trimmed by 0 bases and 6 bases, with 10 bases remaining between them. This CDR3 region has 15 residues. From germline, CDR1 is SGDLS and CDR2 YYNGEE. CDR3 in DNA: TGTGCCAGCAGCGTAGTGGGGAACAGTAATTCACCCCTCCACTTT. It codes for CASSVVGNSNSPLHF. Using reference TRBV9 and TRBJ1-6 for the parts outside the CDR3, the full variable domain is DSGVTQTPKHLITATGQRVTLRCSPRSGDLSVYWYQQSLDQGLQFLIQYYNGEERAKGNILERFSAQQFPDLHSELNLSSLELGDSALYFCASSVVGNSNSPLHFGNGTRLTVT.

This sequence joins TRBV10-1 and TRBJ1-5, with D maybe TRBD1 (6 bases). The CDR3 is 17 residues long. Germline CDR1 and CDR2: WNHNN and SYGVQD (reference sequence). Trimming removed 8 bases from V and 0 bases from J, with 20 bases in between. The chain's CDR3 is CASRKGPPGVSNQPQHF. The CDR3 DNA is TGCGCCAGCCGTAAAGGGCCCCCAGGGGTTAGCAATCAGCCCCAGCATTTT.

The rearrangement joins TRBV29-1 to TRBJ2-3, with 7 bases matching TRBD1. V shed 8 bases, J shed 2 bases, and the junction held 13 bases outside the gene matches. Germline loops: CDR1 SQVTM, CDR2 ANQGSEA. This CDR3 region has 15 residues. The CDR3 is CSTEGAGSSTDTQYF. DNA of the CDR3: TGCAGCACAGAGGGGGCAGGGTCCTCCACAGATACGCAGTATTTT.

The chain recombines TRBV6-1 with TRBJ2-7, with a weak D call TRBD1 (5 bases). V was pared by 7 bases and J by 3 bases, with 13 bases between. This CDR3 comprises 13 residues. Germline CDR1 MNHNS, CDR2 SASEGT. The CDR3 is CASKLNRNYEQYF. The CDR3 region has the DNA TGTGCCAGCAAACTAAACAGGAACTACGAGCAGTACTTC.

This clone was seen once. V and J are TRBV21-1 and TRBJ1-5. TRBV21-1 is noted as a pseudogene. The CDR3 consists of 13 residues. The CDR3 loop reads CASSKAERQPQHF. CDR3 nucleotide sequence: TGTGCCAGCAGCAAAGCCGAGAGGCAGCCCCAGCATTTT.

This chain joins TRBV7-9 and TRBJ2-7, with 10 bases identical to TRBD1. The V gene end was trimmed by 0 bases and the J gene end by 2 bases; junction bases not matched to a gene: 7. Germline V gene data show CDR1 as SEHNR and CDR2 as FQNEAQ (reference sequence). The CDR3 is made up of 17 amino acids. The DNA of the CDR3 is TGTGCCAGCAGCTTAGCGAGGGGGACAGGGGCAGCCTACGAGCAGTACTTC. As protein: CASSLARGTGAAYEQYF.

In this sample, this clone turned up a few times. V usage is TRBV11-3 and J usage is TRBJ2-1; TRBD2 matches at 13 bases. The J segment lost 9 bases and the V segment lost 1 base, leaving 3 bases of the junction unmatched. Germline CDR1 and CDR2: SGHNT and YENEEA. The CDR3 length is 15 residues. The CDR3 nucleotides are TGTGCCAGCAGCTTAGGGGGGACTAGCGGGATTGAGCAGTTCTTC. This sequence encodes CASSLGGTSGIEQFF.